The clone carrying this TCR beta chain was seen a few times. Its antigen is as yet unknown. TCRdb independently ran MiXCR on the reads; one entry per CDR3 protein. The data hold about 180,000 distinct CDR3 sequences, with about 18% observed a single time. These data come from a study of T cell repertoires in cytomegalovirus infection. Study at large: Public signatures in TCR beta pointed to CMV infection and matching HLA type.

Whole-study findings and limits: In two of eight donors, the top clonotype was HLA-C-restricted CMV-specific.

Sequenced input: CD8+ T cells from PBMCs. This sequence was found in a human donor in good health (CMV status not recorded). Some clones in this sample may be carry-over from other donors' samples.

The CDR3 region is CASSESYGANVLTF. CDR3 DNA: TGTGCCAGCAGTGAATCCTACGGGGCCAACGTCCTGACTTTC. V and J are TRBV25-1 and TRBJ2-6; D is undetermined. The CDR3 contains 14 residues. V shed 1 base and J shed 4 bases, with 5 bases lying between them. Germline V gene lookup returns CDR1 MGHDK and CDR2 SYGVNS.